The 16 T cell receptor beta chains listed next were all sequenced from one sample in a study of CD8+CD57+ T cells in acquired aplastic anemia. Genomic DNA templated the TCR beta VDJ and CDR3 profiling. TCRdb redid the calling of the reads with MiXCR, one entry per CDR3 protein. Among about 180,000 distinct CDR3 sequences listed, roughly 65% were seen once. All patients picked for sequencing had shown, by flow cytometry, an expansion of CD8+CD57+ cells. Sequenced material: sorted CD4+, CD8+, or CD8+CD57+ T cells (not recorded which) from PBMCs. These receptors came from a human donor with aplastic anemia.

The chain uses TRBV24-1 and TRBJ2-2; TRBD1 might be the D (5 bases). From germline, CDR1 is KGHDR and CDR2 SFDVKD. The CDR3 loop spans 15 amino acids. V lost 4 bases to trimming and J lost 0 bases, with 8 bases between them. The CDR3, as DNA: TGTGCCACCAGTGAGGAAGGGGCGAACACCGGGGAGCTGTTTTTT. Its protein is CATSEEGANTGELFF.

Ten or more counts support this clonotype. The chain couples TRBV5-6 to TRBJ2-7, with 8 bases aligning to TRBD1. Losses at the gene ends were 1 base for V and 6 bases for J; bases not matched to a gene: 3. Germline V gene lookup returns CDR1 SGHDT and CDR2 YYEEEE. The CDR3 is made up of 13 amino acids. The CDR3 region is CASSLTGGGEQYF. CDR3 nucleotide sequence: TGTGCCAGCAGCTTGACAGGGGGAGGCGAGCAGTACTTC.

This clonotype was picked up many times. This sequence joins TRBV12-3 or TRBV12-4 and TRBJ2-1, with 10 bases matching TRBD2. Losses at the gene ends were 5 bases for V and 4 bases for J; bases not matched to a gene: 5. The CDR3 is made up of 15 amino acids. The CDR3 sequence: CASSETSGAYNEQFF. CDR3 sequence (DNA): TGTGCCAGCAGTGAAACTAGCGGGGCTTACAATGAGCAGTTCTTC.

The V and J genes are TRBV5-1 and TRBJ2-3; D is undetermined. Deletions cut 3 bases from V and 3 bases from J, with 17 bases between. CDR3 length: 16 residues. The V gene's germline CDR1 is SGHRS and CDR2 YFSETQ. This CDR3 is CASSSSGTLRTDTQYF. The CDR3 nucleotides read TGCGCCAGCAGCTCCTCGGGTACTTTGCGGACAGATACGCAGTATTTT. Supplemented by reference TRBV5-1 and TRBJ2-3, the full variable domain reads KAGVTQTPRYLIKTRGQQVTLSCSPISGHRSVSWYQQTPGQGLQFLFEYFSETQRNKGNFPGRFSGRQFSNSRSEMNVSTLELGDSALYLCASSSSGTLRTDTQYFGPGTRLTVL.

This chain links TRBV10-3 with TRBJ1-6; TRBD1 might be the D (5 bases). This CDR3 contains 13 residues. Germline V gene lookup returns CDR1 ENHRY and CDR2 SYGVKD. With 10 bases removed from V and 5 bases from J, the gap between germline ends came to 12 bases. In DNA form, the CDR3 reads TGTGCCAGCAGGACAAGCGATAATTCACCCCTCCACTTT. As protein: CASRTSDNSPLHF.

The rearrangement links TRBV12-3 or TRBV12-4 to TRBJ2-2, with TRBD2 matching over 9 bases. The CDR3 is 15 residues long. Trimming at V came to 6 bases and at J to 2 bases, leaving 4 bases not matched to a gene. The CDR3 loop reads CASRAAGGNTGELFF. In DNA, the CDR3 is TGTGCCAGCAGGGCAGCGGGAGGCAACACCGGGGAGCTGTTTTTT.

The chain couples TRBV10-3 to TRBJ1-5, with 7 bases matching TRBD1. The ends lost 6 bases at V and 7 bases at J; junction bases unmatched: 12. The CDR3 consists of 15 residues. Germline V gives CDR1 ENHRY, CDR2 SYGVKD. CDR3 residues: CAISALGDRLQPQHF. The CDR3 DNA follows: TGTGCCATCAGCGCCCTAGGGGACAGATTGCAGCCCCAGCATTTT.

The V gene is TRBV5-6, the J gene TRBJ2-7, with D perhaps TRBD2 (5 bases). CDR3 size: 15 residues. The V end lost 2 bases, the J end lost 0 bases, and 12 bases lay between the germline ends. Germline V gives CDR1 SGHDT, CDR2 YYEEEE. CDR3 nucleotide sequence: TGTGCCAGCAGCTTCAGATCGGGAAGCTCCTACGAGCAGTACTTC. Its protein is CASSFRSGSSYEQYF.

The genes are TRBV15 and TRBJ2-6; the D is unclear. Germline CDR1 and CDR2: LNHNV and YYDKDF (reference sequence). V was pared by 5 bases and J by 0 bases, with 11 bases between. The CDR3 contains 16 residues. This CDR3 reads CATSPRIASGANVLTF. Here the CDR3 DNA reads TGTGCCACCAGCCCGAGGATTGCCTCTGGGGCCAACGTCCTGACTTTC.

The rearrangement links TRBV24-1 to TRBJ1-5, with D uncertain. CDR1 and CDR2 from the germline V gene are KGHDR and SFDVKD. The CDR3 has 13 residues. V lost 6 bases and J lost 3, with 8 bases in between. The CDR3 nucleotides read TGTGCCACCAGTTTGGCTCCCAATCAGCCCCAGCATTTT. Encoded protein: CATSLAPNQPQHF.

As to this clonotype: Without the conserved terminal phenylalanine or tryptophan, this CDR3 likely stems from a read error. The chain couples TRBV25-1 to TRBJ2-3; D may be TRBD1 or TRBD2 (5 bases each). V shed 3 bases and J shed 0 bases, with 10 bases lying between them. The germline V gene encodes CDR1 MGHDK and CDR2 SYGVNS. The CDR3 consists of 15 residues. The DNA for the CDR3 is TGTGCCAGCAGTGAGCCCGGGACCAGCACAGATACGCAGTATCTT. It yields the protein CASSEPGTSTDTQYL.

The chain employs TRBV20-1 and TRBJ2-3; 10 bases agree with TRBD2. In germline, CDR1 is DFQATT, CDR2 SNEGSKA (reference sequence). The ends lost 6 bases at V and 5 bases at J; junction bases unmatched: 5. This CDR3 region has 13 residues. CDR3 DNA sequence: TGCAGTGCATCAGCGGGGGGGGAAGATACGCAGTATTTT. Translated: CSASAGGEDTQYF.

The V call is TRBV29-1, the J call TRBJ2-7; maybe TRBD1 (5 bases). The CDR3 runs to 12 residues. Per the germline V gene, CDR1 is SQVTM and CDR2 is ANQGSEA. The germline V and J ends were trimmed by 8 bases and 0 bases, with 11 bases remaining between them. The CDR3 loop is CSRDDSSYEQYF. The DNA of the CDR3 is TGCAGCCGTGACGACAGCTCCTACGAGCAGTACTTC.

The sample holds a few counts of this clonotype. This could be a read error, since a much larger clone is one nucleotide away. The chain joins TRBV7-9 to TRBJ1-3, with D perhaps matching TRBD1 (5 bases). Trimming pared 5 bases from V and 3 bases from J, leaving 14 bases between. This CDR3 contains 15 residues. Germline lookup yields CDR1 SEHNR and CDR2 FQNEAQ (reference sequence). The DNA of the CDR3 is TGTGCCAGCAGCCGCACCGGGGACTATGGAAACACCATATATTTT. Its translation: CASSRTGDYGNTIYF.

The chain joins TRBV29-1 to TRBJ1-2; D unresolved. Trimming took 5 bases from V and 6 from J, leaving 16 bases between them. This CDR3 contains 13 residues. From germline, CDR1 is SQVTM and CDR2 ANQGSEA. The CDR3 protein is CSVSFASTDGYTF. The CDR3 DNA reads as TGCAGCGTTTCTTTTGCATCGACGGATGGCTACACCTTC.

The chain employs TRBV12-3 or TRBV12-4 and TRBJ1-3, with 8 bases fitting TRBD1. The CDR3 loop spans 13 amino acids. Losses at the gene ends were 11 bases for V and 3 bases for J; bases not matched to a gene: 6. The CDR3 spells CAARGQGGNTIYF. The CDR3 DNA is TGTGCCGCCAGGGGGCAGGGTGGAAACACCATATATTTT.